The TCR beta chain described here comes from a study of blood T cell repertoires in COVID-19. The overall study: Both acute and convalescent COVID-19 samples were obtained from the United States, Italy and Spain.

Authors' data handling: Reference gene primer amplification gave nucleated cell count estimates. The table came from immunoSEQ multiplex PCR; TCRdb's copy has only in-frame clones and leaves some out. That table is the source of V, J and clone size, and D and trimming were worked out from the DNA. The sample consists of 150,000 to 200,000 clones, 65% to 85% of them appearing once. This clone was counted between two and nine times. Other nucleotide sequences in the sample specify the same CDR3. From germline, CDR1 is LNHDA and CDR2 SQIVND (reference sequence). Deletions cut 6 bases from V and 1 base from J, with 9 bases between. The CDR3 has 14 residues.

This clonotype originated in a woman at least 80 years old with active or convalescent COVID-19. This rearrangement joins TRBV19 to TRBJ2-2, with a tentative D call TRBD1 (6 bases). Input material: peripheral blood. The CDR3 reads CASREQGNTGELFF. CDR3 nucleotide sequence: TGTGCCAGTAGAGAACAGGGGAACACCGGGGAGCTGTTTTTT.